This is a list of T cell receptor beta chains from one sample in a study of blood T cell repertoires in COVID-19. Here immunoSEQ multiplex PCR was the method, and the copy in TCRdb shows in-frame clones only, minus some. The sample lists roughly 500,000 clones; approximately 87% were seen once. Sequencing was carried out using PBMCs or T cells enriched from blood (not recorded which). The receptors originated from a woman aged 40-49 years who had recovered from COVID-19. CDR3s include the opening cysteine and the closing phenylalanine or tryptophan. Each record gives: D gene, J gene, clone size, V gene, CDR3 DNA, CDR3 protein. A D gene is named only where the DNA matches it firmly. A row's size may be missing; if present it is once, few, many or a size class.

TRBD2 TRBJ2-7 - TRBV7-9 TGTGCCAGTACTAGCGGATACTACGAGCAGTACTTC CASTSGYYEQYF
- TRBJ1-5 - TRBV29-1 TGCAGCGTTGTAGCAGGGGGCAATCAGCCCCAGCATTTT CSVVAGGNQPQHF
- TRBJ2-1 - TRBV19 TGTGCCAGTAGTATAGTAGAGAGGAGGAATGAGCAGTTCTTC CASSIVERRNEQFF
- TRBJ2-7 - TRBV18 TGTGCCAGCTCACCAACGGTCCCGAGCTACGAGCAGTACTTC CASSPTVPSYEQYF
- TRBJ1-4 - TRBV19 TGTGCCAGTAAAGAATGGGGAGGAACTAATGAAAAACTGTTTTTT CASKEWGGTNEKLFF
- TRBJ1-1 - TRBV11-3 TGTGCCAGCAGCTTAGATCTCAGGGGCCGAGCTTTCTTT CASSLDLRGRAFF
- TRBJ2-1 once TRBV6-5 TGTGCCAGCAGTTTAGCGGAGCTCCTATACAATGAGCAGTTCTTC CASSLAELLYNEQFF
TRBD2 TRBJ2-1 - TRBV2 TGTGCCAGCAACCTAGCGGGAGACCTCTACAATGAGCAGTTCTTC CASNLAGDLYNEQFF
TRBD2 TRBJ2-5 - TRBV5-1 TGCGCCAGCAGCTTGGTACGGGAGGGCCCGGAGACCCAGTACTTC CASSLVREGPETQYF
- TRBJ1-1 - TRBV25-1 TGTGCCAGCGGAGAACGCGGAACGAACACTGAAGCTTTCTTT CASGERGTNTEAFF
TRBD2 TRBJ2-2 - TRBV5-5 TGTGCCAGCAGTCATGGTAGCGGGCCCACCGGGGAGCTGTTTTTT CASSHGSGPTGELFF
- TRBJ1-1 - TRBV7-2 TGTGCCAGCAGCTTAGAGGGGGACCCGAACACTGAAGCTTTCTTT CASSLEGDPNTEAFF
TRBD1 TRBJ2-7 - TRBV14 TGTGCCAGCCAGGGGGTTCTCGTCTCCTACGAGCAGTACTTC CASQGVLVSYEQYF
- TRBJ1-4 - TRBV5-1 TGCGCCAGCACTTTGGCGCGGGGAGAGGATGAAAAACTGTTTTTT CASTLARGEDEKLFF
- TRBJ1-1 - TRBV6-5 TGTGCCACCACATGGGGAGGGGACACTGAAGCTTTCTTT CATTWGGDTEAFF
- TRBJ1-2 - TRBV10-3 TGTGCCATCAGTGAGCTAGGCGGTGGGTATGGCTACACCTTC CAISELGGGYGYTF
TRBD2 TRBJ2-5 once TRBV12-5 TGTGCTAGTGGTTTGGGTGGCGGGAGGGGAAAAGAGACCCAGTACTTC CASGLGGGRGKETQYF
- TRBJ1-2 - TRBV18 TGTGCCAGCTCACCCAACCTCGAGCTTTCTAACTATGGCTACACCTTC CASSPNLELSNYGYTF
TRBD2 TRBJ2-2 once TRBV3-1/TRBV3-2 TGTGCCAGCAGAAGTAGCGGGGCGAACACCGGGGAGCTGTTTTTT CASRSSGANTGELFF
TRBD1 TRBJ1-5 - TRBV2 TGTGCCAGCAGGGAGGGGACAGCGAATCAGCCCCAGCATTTT CASREGTANQPQHF
TRBD2 TRBJ2-1 - TRBV19 TGTGCCACCCGACGGGCTAGCGGGAATGAGCAGTTCTTC CATRRASGNEQFF
- TRBJ2-5 once TRBV10-1 TGCGCCAGCAGTGACGGGGAGACCCAGTACTTC CASSDGETQYF
- TRBJ1-2 - TRBV30 TGTGCCTGGAGTGTACAGAATCCTAACTATGGCTACACCTTC CAWSVQNPNYGYTF
TRBD1 TRBJ2-3 - TRBV11-3 TGTGCCAGCACACTCCATGGACAGGGGGACAACACAGATACGCAGTATTTT CASTLHGQGDNTDTQYF
- TRBJ2-5 - TRBV27 TGTGCCAGCCTAGAGACCCAGTACTTC CASLETQYF
TRBD2 TRBJ2-3 - TRBV7-2 TGTGCCAGCAGCACTGTAGCGGGATATAGCACAGATACGCAGTATTTT CASSTVAGYSTDTQYF
- TRBJ2-1 once TRBV5-1 TGCGCCAGCAGCCAAAACCCGGGAAATTACAATGAGCAGTTCTTC CASSQNPGNYNEQFF